The text below deals with one T cell receptor beta chain. Its antigen is not known. This sample was included in a study of spatial heterogeneity in lung cancer. Overall study findings and caveats: Blood carried ubiquitous expanded tumor TCRs more at resection than follow-up.

Time point denoted: sample taken at primary tumor resection. Tumor, nontumor lung or frozen PBMC supplied whole RNA that was sequenced unsorted. A total of fewer than 80 untreated early-stage non-small cell lung cancer patients served as donors. CDR3 size: 12 residues. The V end lost 8 bases, the J end lost 6 bases, and 16 bases lay between the germline ends. The germline gives CDR1 DFQATT, CDR2 SNEGSKA (reference sequence). Individual TCR cDNA molecules each bore their own unique molecular identifier. TCRdb called the 5' RACE reads again in MiXCR, with one record for every CDR3 protein. There are about 47,000 distinct CDR3 sequences in the sample; approximately 10% occur only once, and approximately 42% lies in the top ten.

The specimen was PBMCs, collected at surgery. The sequence derives from a female donor with early-stage non-small cell lung cancer. The chain employs TRBV20-1 and TRBJ1-2; D uncertain. The DNA of the CDR3 is TGCAGTCCCTTCACAGAAACCAATGGCTACACCTTC. Protein product: CSPFTETNGYTF.